This T cell receptor beta chain emerged from a study of glioma-infiltrating T cells. In the study overall: Low-grade gliomas were grade II; glioblastomas were grade IV at initial diagnosis.

Concerning this clonotype itself: Its cognate antigen is unknown.

TCR alpha and beta CDR3 regions were amplified from RNA using iRepertoire nested multiplex PCR. A single record per CDR3 protein comes from TCRdb applying MiXCR to the multiplex PCR reads. The repertoire has 300,000 to 450,000 distinct CDR3 sequences, 41% of them found once; the top ten carry around 11%. Study-wide results and limits: Shared blood CDR3 signature motifs marked patients with low tissue-blood divergence.

The CDR3 loop spans 15 amino acids. The J segment lost 2 bases and the V segment lost 1 base, leaving 1 base of the junction unmatched. Germline CDR1 SGHVS, CDR2 FQNEAQ. The rearrangement uses TRBV7-8 and TRBJ2-1; 8 nucleotides line up with TRBD2. The TCR originated in a human donor with low-grade glioma or glioblastoma, undergoing nonglioma brain surgery, or in good health (not recorded which). The specimen was glioma tissue, nonneoplastic brain tissue, or PBMCs (not recorded which). In DNA, the CDR3 is TGTGCCAGCAGCTTAGACGGGAGGGCCTACAATGAGCAGTTCTTC. Amino acid sequence: CASSLDGRAYNEQFF.